What follows is one T cell receptor (beta chain) and its context. The antigen is undetermined. Amplified regions were TCR beta CDR3 sequences from RNA transcripts. The HTBI primer set drove a first-round RT-PCR of the TCR CDR3. TCRdb processed the multiplex PCR reads anew with MiXCR; each CDR3 protein has one entry. Here the sample spans approximately 560,000 distinct CDR3 sequences, roughly 46% being singletons. The data were obtained in a study of T cells in Graves' hyperthyroidism and ophthalmopathy. The CDR3 totals 17 residues. Germline V gene sequence: CDR1 SGHTA, CDR2 FQGNSA. J was trimmed by 1 base and V by 5 bases; bases with no gene match: 12. Whole-study results and caveats: The authors' 13 V-J model separated ophthalmopathy from stable hyperthyroidism.

The patients, who ranged from 18 to 65 in age, presented with newly diagnosed hyperthyroidism lasting under 2 months. Not enrolled were patients with uncontrolled infection, other autoimmune disease, pregnancy or lactation. The V gene is TRBV7-2, the J gene TRBJ2-7, with 9 positions matching TRBD1. Specimen: peripheral blood or thyroid tissue (not recorded which). The TCR originated in a woman under 30 with Graves' hyperthyroidism. The chain's CDR3 is CASSLKTSGTGSYEQYF. The CDR3, as DNA: TGTGCCAGCAGCCTTAAAACCAGTGGGACAGGGTCCTACGAGCAGTACTTC.